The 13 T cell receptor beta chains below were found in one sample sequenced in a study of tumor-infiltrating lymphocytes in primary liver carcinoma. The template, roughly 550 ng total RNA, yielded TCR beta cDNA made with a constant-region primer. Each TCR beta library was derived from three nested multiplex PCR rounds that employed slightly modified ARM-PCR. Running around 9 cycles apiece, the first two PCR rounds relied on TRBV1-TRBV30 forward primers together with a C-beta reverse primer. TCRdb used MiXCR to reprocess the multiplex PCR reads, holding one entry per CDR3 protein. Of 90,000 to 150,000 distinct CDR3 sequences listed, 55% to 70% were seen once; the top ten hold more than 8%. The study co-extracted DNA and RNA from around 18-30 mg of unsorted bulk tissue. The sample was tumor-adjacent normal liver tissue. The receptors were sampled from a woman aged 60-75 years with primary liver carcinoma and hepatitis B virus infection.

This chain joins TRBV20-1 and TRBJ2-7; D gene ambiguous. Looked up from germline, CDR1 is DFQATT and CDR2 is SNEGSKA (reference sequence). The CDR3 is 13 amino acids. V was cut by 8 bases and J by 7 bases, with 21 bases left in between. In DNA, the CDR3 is TGCAGTACTACGGGCCCGCCGAGAGGTGAGCAGTACTTC. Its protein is CSTTGPPRGEQYF.

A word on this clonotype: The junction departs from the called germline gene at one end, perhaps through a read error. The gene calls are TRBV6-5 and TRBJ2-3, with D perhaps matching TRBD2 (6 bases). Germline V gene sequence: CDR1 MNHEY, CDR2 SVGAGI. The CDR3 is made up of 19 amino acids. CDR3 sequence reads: CANSYPWLASSASTDTQYF. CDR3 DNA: TGTGCCAACAGTTACCCTTGGTTGGCGTCTAGCGCGAGCACAGATACGCAGTATTTT.

CDR3 sequence reads: CASSFSGSGYEQYF. The CDR3 bases are TGTGCCAGCAGTTTCAGCGGGAGTGGCTACGAGCAGTACTTC. The chain employs TRBV2 and TRBJ2-7, with 8 bases fitting TRBD2. The germline gives CDR1 SNHLY, CDR2 FYNNEI. V dropped 5 bases and J dropped 3; count of bases not matched to a gene: 6. CDR3 length: 14 amino acids.

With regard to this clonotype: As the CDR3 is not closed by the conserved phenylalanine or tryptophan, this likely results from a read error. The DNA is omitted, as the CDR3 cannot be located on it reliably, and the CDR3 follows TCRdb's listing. The CDR3 here is CVSSHPAGFADTQYL. The chain combines TRBV6-5 with TRBJ2-3; TRBD2 reflects the table's D call only, with no check against the DNA. The germline gives CDR1 MNHEY, CDR2 SVGAGI. The CDR3 numbers 15 amino acids, ends counted.

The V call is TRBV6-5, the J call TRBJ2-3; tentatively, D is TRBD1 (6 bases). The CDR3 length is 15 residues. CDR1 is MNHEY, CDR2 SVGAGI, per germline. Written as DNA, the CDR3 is TGTGCGAGCTCAGCCAGAGGGGGTACCACAGATACGCAGTATTTT. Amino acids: CASSARGGTTDTQYF.

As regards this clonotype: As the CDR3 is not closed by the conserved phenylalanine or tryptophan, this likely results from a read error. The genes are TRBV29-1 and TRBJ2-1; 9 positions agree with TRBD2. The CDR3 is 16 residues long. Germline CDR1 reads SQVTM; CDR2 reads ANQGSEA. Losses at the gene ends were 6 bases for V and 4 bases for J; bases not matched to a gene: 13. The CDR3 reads CSVPRGLAGSYNEQFL. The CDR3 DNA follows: TGCAGCGTCCCTAGGGGCCTAGCGGGATCTTACAATGAGCAGTTCTTA.

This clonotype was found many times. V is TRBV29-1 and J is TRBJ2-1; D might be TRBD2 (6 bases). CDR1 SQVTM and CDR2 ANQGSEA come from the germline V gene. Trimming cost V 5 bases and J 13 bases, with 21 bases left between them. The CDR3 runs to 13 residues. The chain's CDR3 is CSVKADGSGEQFF. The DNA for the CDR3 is TGCAGCGTTAAGGCAGACGGGAGTGGGGAACAGTTCTTC.

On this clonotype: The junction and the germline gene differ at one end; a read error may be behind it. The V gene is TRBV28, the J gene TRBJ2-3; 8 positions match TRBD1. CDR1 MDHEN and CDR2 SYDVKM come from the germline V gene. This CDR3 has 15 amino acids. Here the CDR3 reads CANSSTGAGTDTQYF. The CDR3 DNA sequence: TGTGCCAACAGTTCGACAGGGGCGGGCACAGATACGCAGTATTTT.

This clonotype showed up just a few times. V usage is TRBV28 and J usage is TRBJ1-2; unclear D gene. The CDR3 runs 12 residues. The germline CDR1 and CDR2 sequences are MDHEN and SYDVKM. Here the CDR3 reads CTNWGISYGYTF. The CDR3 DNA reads TGTACCAACTGGGGAATTAGCTATGGCTACACCTTC.

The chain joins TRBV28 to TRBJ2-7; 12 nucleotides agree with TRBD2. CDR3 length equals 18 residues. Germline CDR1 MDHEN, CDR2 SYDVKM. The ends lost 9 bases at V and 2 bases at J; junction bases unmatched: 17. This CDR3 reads CASTPGELAGGSAYEQYF. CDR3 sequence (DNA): TGTGCCAGTACTCCCGGGGAACTAGCGGGAGGATCGGCCTACGAGCAGTACTTC.

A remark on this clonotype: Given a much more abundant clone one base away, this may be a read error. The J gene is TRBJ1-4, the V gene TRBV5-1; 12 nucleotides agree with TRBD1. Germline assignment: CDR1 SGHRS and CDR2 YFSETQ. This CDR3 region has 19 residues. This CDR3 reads CASSFGNRDRGLTIEKLFF. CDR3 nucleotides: TGCGCCAGCAGCTTTGGGAACCGGGACAGGGGGCTTACTATTGAAAAACTGTTTTTT.

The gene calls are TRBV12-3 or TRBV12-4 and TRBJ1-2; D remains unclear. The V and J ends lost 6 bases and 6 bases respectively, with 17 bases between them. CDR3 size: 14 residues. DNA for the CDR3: TGTGCCAGCAGCCCAGGTCGGGCTCCTCATGGCTACACCTTC. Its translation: CASSPGRAPHGYTF.

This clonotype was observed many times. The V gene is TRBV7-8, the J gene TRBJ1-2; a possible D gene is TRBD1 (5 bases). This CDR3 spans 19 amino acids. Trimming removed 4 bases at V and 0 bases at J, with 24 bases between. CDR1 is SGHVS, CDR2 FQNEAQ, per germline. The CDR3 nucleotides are TGTGCCAGCAGCTCCCCGTTCCGTCTCAGTGGGGCTACTAACTATGGCTACACCTTC. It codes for CASSSPFRLSGATNYGYTF.